These 21 T cell receptor beta chains originate from one sample sequenced in a study of CD8+CD57+ T cells in acquired aplastic anemia. Only patients with CD8+CD57+ cell expansion on flow cytometry were chosen for sequencing. Genomic DNA, serving as template, underwent TCR beta VDJ and CDR3 profiling. TCRdb analysed the reads with MiXCR anew, one entry per CDR3 protein. The sample includes approximately 150,000 distinct CDR3 sequences, roughly 48% of them seen just once. The specimen sequenced was sorted CD4+, CD8+, or CD8+CD57+ T cells (not recorded which) from PBMCs. Receptor source: a human donor with aplastic anemia.

Concerning this clonotype itself: A much bigger clone sits one base away, suggesting this may be a read error. The CDR3 loop is CSAPGTSGGKVTGELFF. The CDR3 nucleotides read TGCAGTGCTCCCGGGACTAGCGGGGGAAAGGTCACCGGGGAGCTGTTTTTT. The chain is built from TRBV20-1 and TRBJ2-2, with TRBD2 matching 14 bases. Germline values: CDR1 DFQATT, CDR2 SNEGSKA (reference sequence). The CDR3 is made up of 17 amino acids. After removal of 5 bases from V and 4 bases from J, the junction contained 9 bases not matched to a gene.

This chain uses TRBV7-8 with TRBJ2-3; TRBD2 is a possible D gene (5 bases). V was trimmed by 6 bases and J by 7 bases, leaving 8 bases between them. Germline assignment: CDR1 SGHVS and CDR2 FQNEAQ. This CDR3 has 11 residues. The CDR3 bases are TGTGCCAGCAGGGGAGCGTATACGCAGTATTTT. Amino acids: CASRGAYTQYF.

This chain joins TRBV19 and TRBJ1-1; D gene unclear. This CDR3 is built from 13 residues. Germline V CDR1 and CDR2: LNHDA, SQIVND (reference sequence). Trimming cost V 6 bases and J 0 bases, with 8 bases left between them. CDR3 residues: CASSLGMNTEAFF. The CDR3 DNA reads TGTGCCAGTAGCCTGGGGATGAACACTGAAGCTTTCTTT.

This clonotype was detected only a few times. This chain links TRBV3-1 with TRBJ1-3; D not certain. Trimming removed 1 base from V and 0 bases from J, with 7 bases in between. CDR1 LGHDT and CDR2 YNNKEL come from the germline V gene (reference sequence). The CDR3 is 15 amino acids. The CDR3 loop reads CASSQAVRSGNTIYF. Written as DNA, the CDR3 is TGTGCCAGCAGCCAAGCGGTCCGCTCTGGAAACACCATATATTTT.

This clonotype showed up just a few times. One junction end disagrees with the germline gene, perhaps due to a read error. This sequence joins TRBV24-1 and TRBJ2-3, with a weak D call TRBD2 (5 bases). Germline V CDR1 and CDR2: KGHDR, SFDVKD. CDR3 length: 13 amino acids. The CDR3 loop is CAASDGHGDTQYF. The CDR3 bases are TGTGCCGCCAGTGACGGGCACGGGGATACGCAGTATTTC.

Many counts were recorded for this clonotype. The genes are TRBV20-1 and TRBJ2-4; D might be TRBD1 or TRBD2, each matching 7 bases. The germline V and J ends were trimmed by 5 bases and 6 bases, with 26 bases remaining between them. This CDR3 region has 17 residues. In germline, CDR1 is DFQATT, CDR2 SNEGSKA (reference sequence). CDR3 sequence reads: CSAPNTSTGRGGNIQYF. The CDR3 DNA is TGCAGTGCTCCCAATACCTCGACAGGCAGGGGGGGAAACATTCAGTACTTC.

V usage is TRBV29-1 and J usage is TRBJ1-3; no definite D call. The CDR3 contains 14 residues. Germline loops: CDR1 SQVTM, CDR2 ANQGSEA. V was cut by 8 bases and J by 0 bases, with 14 bases left in between. The CDR3 loop reads CSLGRSLSGNTIYF. The CDR3 nucleotides read TGCAGCTTGGGGAGAAGCCTCTCTGGAAACACCATATATTTT.

The table lists this clonotype with a few counts. A much larger clone differs by one base, so this may be a read error. V gene TRBV5-8 combines with J gene TRBJ2-7; the match to TRBD1 covers 11 bases. CDR3 length: 14 residues. Germline CDR1 is SGHTS and CDR2 is YDEGEE. CDR3 DNA sequence: TGTGCCAGCAGCGGGACAGGGGGGATCTACGAGCAGTGCTTC. Translated: CASSGTGGIYEQCF.

This clonotype was detected ten times or more. The chain employs TRBV2 and TRBJ1-3, with D hard to call. This CDR3 comprises 14 residues. Germline CDR1 reads SNHLY; CDR2 reads FYNNEI. V was cut by 3 bases and J by 0 bases, with 6 bases left in between. CDR3 in DNA: TGTGCCAGCAGTGAGAGCAGCTCTGGAAACACCATATATTTT. Translated: CASSESSSGNTIYF.

This clonotype appeared many times. The gene calls are TRBV2 and TRBJ2-6, with D tentatively TRBD2 (7 bases). Trimming took 6 bases from V and 1 from J, leaving 19 bases between them. Germline V CDR1 and CDR2: SNHLY, FYNNEI. There are 18 residues in the CDR3. The CDR3 nucleotides are TGTGCCAGCAGGAGGGCGGGGGCAGGGTATTCTGGGGCCAACGTCCTGACTTTC. Translating gives CASRRAGAGYSGANVLTF.

This clonotype was observed many times. The chain has TRBV2 and TRBJ2-7, with D perhaps matching TRBD1 or TRBD2 (5 bases each). Germline V gene lookup returns CDR1 SNHLY and CDR2 FYNNEI. Trimming cost V 10 bases and J 3 bases, with 16 bases left between them. The CDR3 length is 13 residues. The DNA for the CDR3 is TGTGCCACCCAGGGAGTAGGGCTCTACGAGCAGTACTTC. This gives the protein CATQGVGLYEQYF.

This clonotype was seen ten or more times. The chain couples TRBV29-1 to TRBJ1-1; TRBD1 matches at 8 bases. The length of the CDR3 is 15 residues. V lost 1 base, J lost 0 bases, and 4 bases stayed unmatched. The germline gives CDR1 SQVTM, CDR2 ANQGSEA. The CDR3 region has the DNA TGCAGCGTTGAAGGGGGGGGACAGGTGAACACTGAAGCTTTCTTT. The encoded protein is CSVEGGGQVNTEAFF.

J is TRBJ2-3 and V is TRBV19; D call uncertain. Germline assignment: CDR1 LNHDA and CDR2 SQIVND (reference sequence). V was shortened by 3 bases and J by 0 bases, with 4 bases between the two germline ends. The CDR3 is made up of 13 amino acids. The CDR3 DNA follows: TGTGCCAGTAGTATGCTTAGCACAGATACGCAGTATTTT. Amino acid sequence: CASSMLSTDTQYF.

The chain uses TRBV4-1 and TRBJ2-7, with TRBD1 matching over 9 bases. The CDR3 has 15 amino acids. V lost 4 bases and J lost 3; bases outside the gene matches: 7. From germline, CDR1 is MGHRA and CDR2 YSYEKL. This chain's CDR3 is CASSPGPGQGYEQYF. The CDR3, as DNA: TGCGCCAGCAGCCCCGGACCGGGACAGGGCTACGAGCAGTACTTC.

V usage is TRBV7-2 and J usage is TRBJ1-2; D unclear. The ends were cut back, 0 bases at V and 6 bases at J, with 5 bases in the middle. CDR3 size: 12 residues. Per the germline V gene, CDR1 is SGHTA and CDR2 is FQGNSA. The CDR3 nucleotides read TGTGCCAGCAGCTTAGCAAAAGATGGCTACACCTTC. It encodes CASSLAKDGYTF.

The chain uses TRBV24-1 and TRBJ1-5; D unclear. Germline V CDR1 and CDR2: KGHDR, SFDVKD. This CDR3 is 14 amino acids long. V gave up 1 base and J gave up 4 bases, with 7 bases separating them. The CDR3 sequence: CATSDFASNQPQHF. CDR3 nucleotides: TGTGCCACCAGTGATTTTGCCAGTAATCAGCCCCAGCATTTT.

This chain joins TRBV27 and TRBJ2-1; perhaps TRBD1 as D (5 bases). The CDR3 runs to 17 residues. V shed 6 bases and J shed 0 bases, with 18 bases lying between them. The germline V gene has CDR1 MNHEY and CDR2 SMNVEV (reference sequence). The chain's CDR3 is CASRNAYRNNSYNEQFF. For the CDR3, the DNA is TGTGCCAGCAGGAACGCCTACAGGAATAACTCCTACAATGAGCAGTTCTTC.

Many counts were recorded for this clonotype. Relative to the germline gene, one junction end is altered; a read error may explain this. This sequence joins TRBV7-7 and TRBJ2-2; TRBD1 might be the D (5 bases). The CDR3 spans 14 residues. The germline CDR1 and CDR2 sequences are SSHAT and FNYEAQ (reference sequence). CDR3 region: CASRTTGNTGELFF. DNA for the CDR3: TGTGCTAGCAGAACTACAGGGAACACCGGGGAGCTGTTTTTT.

This chain joins TRBV20-1 and TRBJ2-3, with D tentatively TRBD2 (6 bases). Trimming left V 6 bases short and J 0 bases short, with 13 bases between. The CDR3 sequence is 14 residues long. From germline, CDR1 is DFQATT and CDR2 SNEGSKA (reference sequence). The CDR3 spells CSARRGESTDTQYF. In DNA form, the CDR3 reads TGCAGTGCCAGGAGGGGCGAGAGCACAGATACGCAGTATTTT.

The J gene is TRBJ1-2, the V gene TRBV20-1; D ambiguous. CDR3 length equals 12 residues. V lost 7 bases and J lost 7, with 16 bases in between. CDR1 and CDR2 (germline): DFQATT, SNEGSKA (reference sequence). CDR3 coding DNA: TGCAGTGAGGAGGGAGGGCTCGGTGGCTACACCTTC. Its translation: CSEEGGLGGYTF.

This clonotype was detected ten times or more. J is TRBJ1-2 and V is TRBV6-1; possible D gene TRBD1, 6 bases. The CDR3 length is 15 residues. V was clipped by 6 bases and J by 4 bases, with 18 bases between them. The germline V gene encodes CDR1 MNHNS and CDR2 SASEGT. CDR3 DNA: TGTGCCAGCAGCTCGACAGGACCAGAGGGCTATGGCTACACCTTC. This codes for CASSSTGPEGYGYTF.